One sample yielded the 6 T cell receptor beta chains listed below, sequenced in a study of cytomegalovirus exposure and HLA in healthy donors. PCR used 60 Vbeta primers and 13 Jbeta primers. Profiled with immunoSEQ multiplex PCR; TCRdb holds only in-frame clones, not every one. This sample yields about 120,000 clones, of which around 76% are seen a single time; roughly 12% belongs to the top ten. The source material was PBMCs. The receptors come from a woman in her forties in good health and CMV-seropositive.

The chain recombines TRBV30 with TRBJ1-4, with D possibly TRBD1 on 5 matching bases. The length of the CDR3 is 16 residues. V lost 1 base and J 0 bases, leaving 12 bases between the germline ends. Germline CDR1 and CDR2: GTSNPN and SVGIG (reference sequence). CDR3 protein: CAWSAPDKATNEKLFF. In DNA form, the CDR3 reads TGTGCCTGGAGTGCCCCGGACAAAGCAACTAATGAAAAACTGTTTTTT.

This clone was found once. The gene calls are TRBV2 and TRBJ1-2, with 9 bases aligning to TRBD1. V was pared by 9 bases and J by 2 bases, with 7 bases of the junction left unmatched. This CDR3 has 14 amino acids. Germline V gene data show CDR1 as SNHLY and CDR2 as FYNNEI. The CDR3 coding sequence is TGTGCCAGTCGGGACAGGGTATTAAACTATGGCTACACCTTC. Translated: CASRDRVLNYGYTF.

V is TRBV6-4 and J is TRBJ2-2; D may be TRBD2 (5 bases). Per the germline V gene, CDR1 is MRHNA and CDR2 is SNTAGT. The CDR3 consists of 14 residues. The V end lost 3 bases, the J end lost 1 base, and 6 bases lay between the germline ends. In DNA form, the CDR3 reads TGTGCCAGCAGTGATCGGGGGAACACCGGGGAGCTGTTTTTT. It specifies CASSDRGNTGELFF.

There are a few counts of this clone. The gene calls are TRBV6-1 and TRBJ1-5, with TRBD1 identical over 9 bases. This CDR3 spans 14 amino acids. CDR1 is MNHNS and CDR2 is SASEGT in the germline V gene. The V and J ends lost 4 bases and 7 bases, in that order; junction bases with no gene match: 5. DNA of the CDR3: TGTGCCAGCAGTGTCGGGACAGGGAGACAGCCCCAGCATTTT. This codes for CASSVGTGRQPQHF.

The chain has TRBV6-5 and TRBJ2-7; 7 nucleotides align to TRBD1. V trimming: 7 bases; J trimming: 8 bases; junction bases outside the gene matches: 14. The CDR3 contains 14 residues. CDR1 and CDR2 from the germline V gene are MNHEY and SVGAGI. The CDR3 protein is CASNPRDRPYKQYF. CDR3 DNA sequence: TGTGCCAGCAACCCCCGGGACAGACCCTATAAGCAGTACTTC.

The chain has TRBV6-5 and TRBJ2-7, with 8 bases matching TRBD2. CDR1 and CDR2 (germline): MNHEY, SVGAGI. The trim removed 4 bases at V and 0 bases at J, leaving 8 bases unmatched. The CDR3 consists of 16 residues. CDR3 loop: CASSSPSGGFSYEQYF. The CDR3 nucleotides are TGTGCCAGCAGTTCCCCAAGCGGGGGCTTCTCCTACGAGCAGTACTTC.